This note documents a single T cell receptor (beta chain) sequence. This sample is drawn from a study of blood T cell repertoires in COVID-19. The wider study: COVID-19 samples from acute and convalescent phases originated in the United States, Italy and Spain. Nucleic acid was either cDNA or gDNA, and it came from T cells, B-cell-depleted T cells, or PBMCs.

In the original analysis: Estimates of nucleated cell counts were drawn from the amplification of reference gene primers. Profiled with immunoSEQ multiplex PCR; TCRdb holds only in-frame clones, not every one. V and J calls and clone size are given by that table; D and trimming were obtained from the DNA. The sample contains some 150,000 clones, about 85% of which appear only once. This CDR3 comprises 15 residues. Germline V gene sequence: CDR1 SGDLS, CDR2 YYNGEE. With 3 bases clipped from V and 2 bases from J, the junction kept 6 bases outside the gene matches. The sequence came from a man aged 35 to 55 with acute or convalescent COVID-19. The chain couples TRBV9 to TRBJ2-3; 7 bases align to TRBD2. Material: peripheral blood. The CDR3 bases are TGTGCCAGCAGCGCCTCTAGCGGTCCCACAGATACGCAGTATTTT. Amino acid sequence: CASSASSGPTDTQYF.